This TCR beta chain was captured in a study of shared clonotypes between healthy human individuals. The overall study: The cohort comprised a couple of women and a few men. Their ages spanned 18 to 49 years.

TCRdb keeps only in-frame clones here, not all; method: immunoSEQ multiplex PCR. The sample consists of 100,000 or so clones, 67% of them appearing once. The germline V gene encodes CDR1 MNHEY and CDR2 SMNVEV (reference sequence). V dropped 2 bases and J dropped 3 bases, with 23 bases sitting between them. CDR3 length: 18 amino acids. The rearrangement joins TRBV27 to TRBJ2-7; D might be TRBD2 (5 bases). The sequence derives from a woman aged 25 to 39 in good health. Sequencing was done on a sample of memory CD8+ T cells sorted from blood. Subset here: CD45RO+ cells pooled with CCR7-negative TemRA cells. The CDR3 protein is CASSLILPGKFFHYEQYF. The CDR3 DNA reads as TGTGCCAGCAGTTTAATACTCCCGGGAAAGTTTTTTCACTACGAGCAGTACTTC.